This T cell receptor (beta chain) was sequenced during a study of T cells in Graves' hyperthyroidism and ophthalmopathy. This clonotype showed up just a few times. The CDR3 regions of TCR beta were amplified from RNA transcripts. HTBI primers were used for first-round RT-PCR of the TCR CDR3. TCRdb recomputed calls from the multiplex PCR reads with MiXCR, one row per CDR3 protein. Of some 350,000 distinct CDR3 sequences listed, 15% to 19% are singletons. The material sequenced was blood. The sequence came from a woman in her late teens or twenties with Graves' hyperthyroidism that later progressed to Graves' ophthalmopathy.

The CDR3 spells CASSGILRDGYTF. The CDR3, as DNA: TGTGCCAGCAGCGGAATCCTCAGGGATGGCTACACCTTC. The J gene is TRBJ1-2, the V gene TRBV7-9; possible D gene TRBD1, 5 bases. The V gene lost 5 bases and the J gene lost 6 bases, with 13 bases spanning the gap. CDR1 and CDR2 (germline): SEHNR, FQNEAQ (reference sequence). This CDR3 has 13 amino acids.